These 15 T cell receptor beta chains came from one sample sequenced in a study of identifying expanded T cells in peripheral blood. The table came from immunoSEQ multiplex PCR; TCRdb's copy has only in-frame clones and leaves some out. The sample lists some 75,000 clones, roughly 88% occurring once. The sequenced sample was blood. These receptors all come from a person aged 18 to 75 in good health.

This clone has at least ten counts. V is TRBV5-5 and J is TRBJ2-1; tentative D call: TRBD2 (6 bases). This CDR3 is built from 16 residues. Germline CDR1 and CDR2: SGHKS and YYEKEE (reference sequence). The ends were cut back, 4 bases at V and 3 bases at J, with 17 bases in the middle. The chain's CDR3 is CASSLKGGGVYNEQFF. In DNA form, the CDR3 reads TGTGCCAGCAGCCTAAAAGGAGGAGGGGTCTACAATGAGCAGTTCTTC.

This clone was counted a few times. At one end, the junction sequence differs from germline, possibly due to a read error. This sequence joins TRBV4-1 and TRBJ1-1; 7 bases map to TRBD1. There are 14 residues in the CDR3. CDR1 and CDR2 (germline): MGHRA, YSYEKL. The CDR3 DNA reads TGCGCCAGCAGCCAAGAAGGGGGACAGCTAGGCATGCTCTTT. Encoded protein: CASSQEGGQLGMLF.

This clone was seen a handful of times. V is TRBV6-5 and J is TRBJ2-1; TRBD2 agrees at 12 bases. The V segment lost 8 bases and the J segment 7 bases; nucleotides outside the gene matches: 6. CDR1 is MNHEY, CDR2 SVGAGI, per germline. This CDR3 is built from 14 residues. CDR3 DNA sequence: TGTGCCAGCCTAACCGGGACTAGCGGGAATGAGCAGTTCTTC. Encoded protein: CASLTGTSGNEQFF.

This clone was observed once. The CDR3 nucleotides read TGCGCCAGCAGCCATCCGAACACTGAAGCTTTCTTT. Encoded protein: CASSHPNTEAFF. The chain uses TRBV23-1 and TRBJ1-1; the D is unclear. TRBV23-1 is an open reading frame, and its role is uncertain. V lost 6 bases and J lost 1, with 6 bases in between. The CDR3 runs 12 residues.

The genes are TRBV10-3 and TRBJ2-4, with D maybe TRBD2 (7 bases). This CDR3 contains 12 residues. CDR1 is ENHRY, CDR2 SYGVKD, per germline. Trimming cost V 9 bases and J 7 bases, with 13 bases left between them. The CDR3 sequence: CAIGGGLNIQYF. The DNA of the CDR3 is TGTGCCATAGGGGGGGGGCTGAACATTCAGTACTTC.

V usage is TRBV9 and J usage is TRBJ2-7; D is perhaps TRBD1 (6 bases). Germline values: CDR1 SGDLS, CDR2 YYNGEE. Trimming removed 3 bases at V and 5 bases at J, with 15 bases between. This CDR3 contains 14 residues. In DNA, the CDR3 is TGTGCCAGCAGCGGCCACAGGGCAACAGACGAGCAGTACTTC. It translates to CASSGHRATDEQYF.

This clone appeared a single time. J is TRBJ1-5 and V is TRBV19; 8 positions agree with TRBD1. Trimming cost V 5 bases and J 3 bases; bases outside gene matches: 9. Germline assignment: CDR1 LNHDA and CDR2 SQIVND (reference sequence). CDR3 size: 16 residues. In DNA, the CDR3 is TGTGCCAGTAGTGTGAGGACAGGGTTTGACAATCAGCCCCAGCATTTT. This codes for CASSVRTGFDNQPQHF.

The chain links TRBV28 to TRBJ2-5; 9 bases fit TRBD1. Losses at the gene ends were 5 bases for V and 5 bases for J; bases not matched to a gene: 6. Germline loops: CDR1 MDHEN, CDR2 SYDVKM. The CDR3 is 14 residues long. For the CDR3, the DNA is TGTGCCAGCAGTAGGACAGGGGTGAGGGAGACCCAGTACTTC. Encoded protein: CASSRTGVRETQYF.

CDR3 protein: CATRTSGRGEQFF. The CDR3 DNA sequence: TGTGCCACTCGGACTAGCGGGAGAGGTGAGCAGTTCTTC. The V and J genes are TRBV10-3 and TRBJ2-1, with 13 nucleotides matching TRBD2. The CDR3 length is 13 residues. Germline V gene data show CDR1 as ENHRY and CDR2 as SYGVKD. V lost 10 bases, J lost 9 bases, and 6 bases stayed unmatched.

This clone appeared a single time. This chain links TRBV7-8 with TRBJ1-4; TRBD1 aligns across 7 bases. The ends lost 1 base at V and 8 bases at J; junction bases unmatched: 4. Germline assignment: CDR1 SGHVS and CDR2 FQNEAQ. The length of the CDR3 is 14 residues. The CDR3 loop reads CASSLDRGWEKLFF. CDR3 bases: TGTGCCAGCAGCTTAGACAGGGGCTGGGAAAAACTGTTTTTT.

The chain uses TRBV30 and TRBJ2-3; D may be TRBD1 (5 bases). The CDR3 consists of 12 residues. Germline CDR1 is GTSNPN and CDR2 is SVGIG (reference sequence). The V and J ends lost 8 bases and 3 bases respectively, with 12 bases between them. DNA for the CDR3: TGTGCCGTAGGGGCCTTAACAGATACGCAGTATTTT. This translates into CAVGALTDTQYF.

The chain is built from TRBV7-2 and TRBJ2-7, with TRBD2 matching over 7 bases. The V gene end was trimmed by 5 bases and the J gene end by 7 bases; junction bases not matched to a gene: 11. CDR1 is SGHTA and CDR2 is FQGNSA in the germline V gene. The length of the CDR3 is 14 residues. The CDR3 sequence: CASSKGSGTGEQYF. In DNA, the CDR3 is TGTGCCAGCAGCAAGGGGAGCGGGACGGGAGAGCAGTACTTC.

The V gene is TRBV4-2, the J gene TRBJ2-3; D unclear. V lost 1 base and J 0 bases, leaving 11 bases between the germline ends. The CDR3 runs 16 residues. From germline, CDR1 is LGHNA and CDR2 YNFKEQ. CDR3 in amino acids: CASSQGVASSTDTQYF. The CDR3 DNA reads as TGTGCCAGCAGCCAAGGGGTGGCGTCTAGCACAGATACGCAGTATTTT.

The chain carries TRBV5-1 and TRBJ2-3; D not certain. The CDR3 consists of 16 residues. Germline assignment: CDR1 SGHRS and CDR2 YFSETQ. The germline V and J ends were trimmed by 5 bases and 0 bases, with 16 bases remaining between them. Written as DNA, the CDR3 is TGCGCCAGCAGGATGTCCGGTATGGCTAGCACAGATACGCAGTATTTT. Protein sequence: CASRMSGMASTDTQYF.

The chain uses TRBV21-1 and TRBJ1-2. TRBV21-1 is marked as a pseudogene. This CDR3 comprises 15 residues. CDR3 DNA sequence: TGTGCCAGCAGCAAAGGAGGGGAGTTGGGCTATGGCTACACCTTC. As protein: CASSKGGELGYGYTF.